This T cell receptor (beta chain) was observed in a study of cytomegalovirus exposure and HLA in healthy donors. The V end was cut by 2 bases, the J end by 10 bases, with 6 bases between. Germline lookup yields CDR1 MNHEY and CDR2 SVGAGI. CDR3 length: 11 residues. Libraries were prepared by immunoSEQ multiplex PCR; TCRdb keeps only in-frame clonotypes and omits some of them. The table has about 120,000 clones, approximately 88% seen once. V and J are TRBV6-5 and TRBJ2-1; the D gene is possibly TRBD1 (6 bases). The TCR comes from a woman aged 18 to 35 in good health and CMV-seropositive. Sequenced sample: PBMCs. The CDR3 loop reads CASSYGQEQFF. CDR3 in DNA: TGTGCCAGCAGTTACGGACAGGAGCAGTTCTTC.